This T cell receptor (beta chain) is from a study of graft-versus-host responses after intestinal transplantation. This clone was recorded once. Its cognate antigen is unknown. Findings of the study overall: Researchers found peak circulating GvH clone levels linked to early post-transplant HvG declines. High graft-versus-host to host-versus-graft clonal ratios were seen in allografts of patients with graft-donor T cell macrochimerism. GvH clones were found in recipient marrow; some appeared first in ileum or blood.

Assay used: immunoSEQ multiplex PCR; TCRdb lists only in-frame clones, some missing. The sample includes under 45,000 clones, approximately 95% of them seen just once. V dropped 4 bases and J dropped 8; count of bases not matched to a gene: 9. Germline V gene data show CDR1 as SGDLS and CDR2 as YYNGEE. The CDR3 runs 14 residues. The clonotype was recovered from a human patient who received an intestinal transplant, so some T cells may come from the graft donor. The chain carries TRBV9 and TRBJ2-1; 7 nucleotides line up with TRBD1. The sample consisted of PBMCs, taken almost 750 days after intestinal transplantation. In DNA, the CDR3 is TGTGCCAGCAGCCATCCCGGGACAGTCGATGAGCAGTTCTTC. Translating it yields CASSHPGTVDEQFF.